A few counts support the clone carrying this TCR beta chain. Its antigen is unidentified. These data come from a study of radiotherapy plus CTLA-4 blockade in lung cancer. In the study overall: For roughly 19% of patients, objective responses occurred, and roughly 30% had disease control.

Ipilimumab CTLA-4 blockade and focal radiation were given to patients with chemo-refractory metastatic non-small-cell lung cancer. Study-wide findings and caveats: Once radiotherapy plus ipilimumab had been given, TCR clones derived from tumor expanded in blood. Together with interferon-beta, which increased in serum after radiation, early dynamic changes in blood T cell clones were reportedly the best predictors of response.

This CDR3 is built from 16 residues. CDR1 and CDR2 (germline): SEHNR, FQNEAQ (reference sequence). Deletions cut 3 bases from V and 1 base from J, with 14 bases between. The method was immunoSEQ multiplex PCR; TCRdb's version includes in-frame clones alone and lacks a portion of them. This sample has some 110,000 clones; more than 75% occur once, and the top ten carry 2.4%. This rearrangement joins TRBV7-9 to TRBJ2-3, with D possibly being TRBD2 (5 bases). The sequencing here drew on peripheral blood, taken from a patient treated with radiotherapy plus ipilimumab. The receptor comes from a human donor with non-small cell lung cancer that progressed on radiotherapy plus ipilimumab. Some clones in this sample may be carry-over from other donors' samples. CDR3 DNA sequence: TGTGCCAGCAGCTTTTCTGATTCCGGGGGCACAGATACGCAGTATTTT. Amino acid sequence: CASSFSDSGGTDTQYF.